The rows below give T cell receptor beta chains drawn from one sample of a study of blood T cell repertoires in COVID-19. Assay: immunoSEQ multiplex PCR; the TCRdb copy retains only in-frame clones and omits some. The sample contains tens of thousands of clones, 86% of which appear only once. What was sequenced was peripheral blood. Source of these receptors: a man aged 50 to 59 with active COVID-19. CDR3s include the opening cysteine and the closing phenylalanine or tryptophan. A D gene is named only where the DNA matches it firmly. For some rows the clone size is stated as once, few or many, or as a class when expanded; others skip it.

J gene | V gene | D gene | clone size | CDR3 protein | CDR3 DNA
TRBJ2-2 | TRBV19 | TRBD2 | - | CASSMWTSGTNTGELFF | TGTGCCAGTAGTATGTGGACTAGCGGGACGAACACCGGGGAGCTGTTTTTT
TRBJ2-5 | TRBV5-1 | TRBD1 | - | CASSPRTGEGFETQYF | TGCGCCAGCAGCCCCCGGACAGGGGAAGGTTTTGAGACCCAGTACTTC
TRBJ2-1 | TRBV27 | - | - | CASSLKTIFSEQFF | TGTGCCAGCAGTCTCAAGACTATTTTCTCTGAGCAGTTCTTC
TRBJ2-4 | TRBV7-2 | TRBD1 | - | CASSLTGGAEGVQYF | TGTGCCAGCAGCTTAACAGGGGGCGCGGAAGGGGTTCAGTACTTC
TRBJ2-7 | TRBV13 | TRBD1 | - | CASSLSGTGLDEQYF | TGTGCCAGCAGCTTATCCGGGACAGGGTTGGACGAGCAGTACTTC
TRBJ2-2 | TRBV2 | - | - | CASSLDFPSNTGELFF | TGTGCCAGCAGTTTGGACTTTCCCTCGAACACCGGGGAGCTGTTTTTT
TRBJ2-7 | TRBV19 | - | few | CASSIGDGSSYEQYF | TGTGCCAGTAGTATAGGGGACGGGAGCTCCTACGAGCAGTACTTC
TRBJ1-5 | TRBV19 | - | few | CASSIVGAGGNQPQHF | TGTGCCAGTAGTATCGTGGGGGCGGGGGGCAATCAGCCCCAGCATTTT
TRBJ2-1 | TRBV25-1 | TRBD2 | - | CASSESLWRGNEQFF | TGTGCCAGCAGTGAATCACTGTGGCGGGGGAACGAGCAGTTCTTC
TRBJ1-1 | TRBV7-9 | - | - | CASSLQGNTEAFF | TGTGCCAGCAGCCTACAGGGGAACACTGAAGCTTTCTTT
TRBJ2-3 | TRBV11-2 | TRBD2 | - | CASSLVNGGWQYF | TGTGCCAGCAGCTTAGTAAACGGGGGGTGGCAGTATTTT
TRBJ2-5 | TRBV5-1 | - | - | CASSLGGSGAQETQYF | TGCGCCAGCAGCTTGGGAGGGTCAGGAGCACAAGAGACCCAGTACTTC
TRBJ1-1 | TRBV5-6 | - | - | CASSSRKGSLQGTEAFF | TGTGCCAGCAGCTCCCGGAAAGGGAGCCTCCAAGGCACTGAAGCTTTCTTT
TRBJ1-1 | TRBV27 | - | - | CASNVQGPNTEAFF | TGTGCCAGCAACGTCCAGGGGCCGAACACTGAAGCTTTCTTT
TRBJ2-6 | TRBV6-1 | - | - | CASSEPNVLTF | TGTGCCAGCAGTGAACCTAACGTCCTGACTTTC
TRBJ2-7 | TRBV5-1 | - | - | CASSITGLVYEQYF | TGCGCCAGCAGCATTACAGGGCTGGTCTACGAGCAGTACTTC
TRBJ2-1 | TRBV19 | - | - | CASSIGGLNEQFF | TGTGCCAGTAGTATAGGTGGTCTAAATGAGCAGTTCTTC
TRBJ2-1 | TRBV7-8 | TRBD2 | - | CASSPVLASGRNNEQFF | TGTGCCAGCAGCCCCGTACTAGCCAGCGGGAGGAACAATGAGCAGTTCTTC
TRBJ1-4 | TRBV6-1 | - | - | CASSEMQTTNEKLFF | TGTGCCAGCAGTGAAATGCAGACAACTAATGAAAAACTGTTTTTT
TRBJ1-4 | TRBV12-3/TRBV12-4 | - | once | CASSLSGEKLFF | TGTGCCAGCAGTTTAAGTGGCGAAAAACTGTTTTTT
TRBJ1-4 | TRBV27 | TRBD1 | once | CASSAGGPGEKLFF | TGTGCCAGCAGTGCAGGGGGCCCGGGTGAAAAACTGTTTTTT
TRBJ2-5 | TRBV10-3 | - | once | CAISRDSQETQYF | TGTGCCATCAGTCGCGACAGCCAAGAGACCCAGTACTTC
TRBJ2-1 | TRBV5-4 | - | - | CASSPRSGNSYNEQFF | TGTGCCAGCAGCCCCCGCTCGGGGAATTCCTACAATGAGCAGTTCTTC
TRBJ1-2 | TRBV29-1 | - | - | CSAGAESYGYTF | TGCAGCGCAGGAGCGGAATCCTATGGCTACACCTTC
TRBJ1-1 | TRBV5-1 | - | - | CASSLSGLDTEAFF | TGCGCCAGCAGCTTGTCCGGTCTTGACACTGAAGCTTTCTTT
TRBJ2-3 | TRBV19 | TRBD1 | few | CASSARTLGTGASTDTQYF | TGTGCCAGTAGTGCTAGGACCTTAGGGACAGGGGCTAGCACAGATACGCAGTATTTT
TRBJ2-2 | TRBV24-1 | - | - | CATSDPGTPTGELFF | TGTGCCACCAGTGACCCCGGGACACCCACCGGGGAGCTGTTTTTT
TRBJ1-1 | TRBV6-2/TRBV6-3 | - | few | CASSYSGRPGGAFF | TGTGCCAGCAGTTACTCTGGCAGACCCGGCGGCGCTTTCTTT
TRBJ1-4 | TRBV27 | TRBD1 | few | CASRSPGQVNEKLFF | TGTGCCAGCAGGTCCCCGGGACAGGTTAATGAAAAACTGTTTTTT
TRBJ2-3 | TRBV5-4 | TRBD2 | once | CASSTPTSGTDTQYF | TGTGCCAGCAGCACCCCGACTAGCGGCACAGATACGCAGTATTTT
TRBJ2-1 | TRBV7-6 | TRBD2 | - | CASSQRTSGRIYSYNEQFF | TGTGCCAGCAGCCAAAGGACTAGCGGGAGGATCTACTCCTACAATGAGCAGTTCTTC
TRBJ2-1 | TRBV7-2 | - | - | CASSLRVGGIHNEQFF | TGTGCCAGCAGCTTAAGGGTCGGCGGGATCCACAATGAGCAGTTCTTC
TRBJ2-1 | TRBV28 | - | - | CASSLGGSPLYNEQFF | TGTGCCAGCAGTTTAGGTGGCTCACCTCTCTACAATGAGCAGTTCTTC
TRBJ2-1 | TRBV5-1 | TRBD1 | - | CASSLGQANYNEQFF | TGCGCCAGCAGCCTCGGACAGGCGAACTACAATGAGCAGTTCTTC
TRBJ2-5 | TRBV6-6 | TRBD2 | - | CASSRPRGGREVKTQYF | TGTGCCAGCAGTCGACCCCGGGGAGGGAGGGAAGTAAAGACCCAGTACTTC
TRBJ1-2 | TRBV30 | - | - | CVVAGSHGYTF | TGTGTTGTCGCCGGTTCGCATGGCTACACCTTC
TRBJ1-5 | TRBV27 | - | - | CASSLSRSGQPQHF | TGTGCCAGCAGTTTATCCAGGTCTGGGCAGCCCCAGCATTTT
TRBJ2-3 | TRBV6-5 | TRBD2 | - | CASRKTSGTDTQYF | TGTGCCAGCAGGAAGACTAGCGGGACAGATACGCAGTATTTT
TRBJ2-2 | TRBV9 | - | - | CASSVAFSTGELFF | TGTGCCAGCAGCGTAGCGTTTTCCACCGGGGAGCTGTTTTTT
TRBJ2-6 | TRBV15 | TRBD2 | - | CATSGRSGGLAGVWAGANVLTF | TGTGCCACCAGCGGACGCTCCGGTGGGCTAGCGGGAGTATGGGCTGGGGCCAACGTCCTGACTTTC
TRBJ1-1 | TRBV18 | TRBD1 | - | CASSPGQGVNTEAFF | TGTGCCAGCTCTCCGGGACAGGGGGTGAACACTGAAGCTTTCTTT